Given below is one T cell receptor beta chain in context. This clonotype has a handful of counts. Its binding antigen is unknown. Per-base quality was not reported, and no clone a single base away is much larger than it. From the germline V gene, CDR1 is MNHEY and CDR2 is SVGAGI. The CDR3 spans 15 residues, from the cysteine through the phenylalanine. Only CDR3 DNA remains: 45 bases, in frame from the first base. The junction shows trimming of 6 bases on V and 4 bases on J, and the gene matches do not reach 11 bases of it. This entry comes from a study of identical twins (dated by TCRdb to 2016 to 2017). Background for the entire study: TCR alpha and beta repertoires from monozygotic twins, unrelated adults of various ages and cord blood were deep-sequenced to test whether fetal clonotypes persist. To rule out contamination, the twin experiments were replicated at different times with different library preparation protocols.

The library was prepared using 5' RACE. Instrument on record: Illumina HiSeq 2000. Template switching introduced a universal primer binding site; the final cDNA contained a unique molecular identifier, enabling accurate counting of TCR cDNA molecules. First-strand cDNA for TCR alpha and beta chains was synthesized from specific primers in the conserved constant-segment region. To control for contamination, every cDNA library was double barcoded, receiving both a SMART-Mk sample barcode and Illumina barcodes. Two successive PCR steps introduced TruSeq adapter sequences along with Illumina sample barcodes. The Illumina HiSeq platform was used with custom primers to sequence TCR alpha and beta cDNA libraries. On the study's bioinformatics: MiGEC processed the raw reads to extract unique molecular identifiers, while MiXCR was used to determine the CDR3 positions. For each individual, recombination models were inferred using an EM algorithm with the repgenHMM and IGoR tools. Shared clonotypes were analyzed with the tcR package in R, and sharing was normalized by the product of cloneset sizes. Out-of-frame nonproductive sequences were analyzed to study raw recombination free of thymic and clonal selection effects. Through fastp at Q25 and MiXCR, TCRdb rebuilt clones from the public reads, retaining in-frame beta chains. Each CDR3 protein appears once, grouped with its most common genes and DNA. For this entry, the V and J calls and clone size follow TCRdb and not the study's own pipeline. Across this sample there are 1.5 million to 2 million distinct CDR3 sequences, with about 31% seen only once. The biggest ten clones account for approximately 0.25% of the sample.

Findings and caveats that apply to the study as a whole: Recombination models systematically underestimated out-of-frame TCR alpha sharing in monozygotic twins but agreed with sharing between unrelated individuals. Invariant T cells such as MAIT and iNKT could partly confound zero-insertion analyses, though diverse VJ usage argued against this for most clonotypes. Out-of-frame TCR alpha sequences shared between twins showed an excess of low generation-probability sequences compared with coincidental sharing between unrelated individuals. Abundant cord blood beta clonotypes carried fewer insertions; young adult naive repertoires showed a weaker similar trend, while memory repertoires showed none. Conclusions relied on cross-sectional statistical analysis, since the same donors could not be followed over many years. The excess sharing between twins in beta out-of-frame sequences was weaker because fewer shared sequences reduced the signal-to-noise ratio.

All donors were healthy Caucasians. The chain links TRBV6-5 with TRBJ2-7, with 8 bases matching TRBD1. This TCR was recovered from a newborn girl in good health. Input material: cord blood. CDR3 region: CASRNPGQDLYEQYF. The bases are TGTGCCAGCAGAAACCCGGGACAGGACCTTTACGAGCAGTACTTC.